This T cell receptor (beta chain) was sequenced in a study of tumor and adjacent non-tumor tissue in lung cancer (dated by TCRdb to the late 2010s). Broadly, across the study: The cohort included 12 adenocarcinoma, a couple of squamous cell carcinoma and 1 small cell lung cancer patients. TCRbeta CDR3 sequencing was performed on 30 to 35 paired specimens, with one tumor sample and one normal lung sample collected per patient. A total of fewer than 150 million productive TCRbeta reads were generated by sequencing, corresponding to an average of around 4 million reads per sample. Bulk TCRbeta repertoires were compared between lung tumor tissue and matched distant non-tumor lung tissue obtained from fewer than 18 lung cancer patients. The approximately 15 enrolled patients, of whom approximately ten were men and 5 were women, were aged about 31 to 85 years and were diagnosed with TNM stage I to III disease. Here is what the overall study found, with its caveats: Significantly higher TCR diversity (inverse Simpson) was observed in tumor tissue than in normal lung tissue (roughly 390 vs 170, P = 0.0075, Mann-Whitney U test). With only roughly 15 patients in the cohort, the authors noted that larger samples and more detailed clinical data are needed. The top 100 clones accounted for a significantly larger cumulative portion of the repertoire in normal lung than in tumor tissue. The sequencing platform is not named in the methods, and unique molecular identifiers are not mentioned. Peripheral blood was not sequenced, so blood TCRbeta repertoires in these lung cancer patients were not examined. Significantly higher TCR diversity was found in younger patients, and higher tumor TCR diversity was associated with shorter overall and disease-free survival.

Library preparation was by multiplex PCR. TCRdb shows the sequencer as Illumina HiSeq 2500. TCRbeta libraries were constructed through three rounds of nested PCR with primers (Table S4) according to protocols adapted from ARM-PCR. PCR products of 200-500 bp were gel-excised and purified with the QIAquick gel extraction kit before sequencing. In the authors' own workflow: Reads were cleaned using Trimmomatic, were merged into complete CDR3 sequences using FLASH, and were assigned to V(D)J germline segments using MiTCR. VDJtools was used to compute clonal diversity as the inverse Simpson's index. A read counted as productive if the sequence was in-frame and lacked a premature stop codon. Using fastp at Q25 and MiXCR, TCRdb reprocessed the public reads and kept productive beta chains. Each record represents a unique CDR3 protein, reported with the most common genes and DNA among its rows. V and J calls and clone size were set by TCRdb, not the authors. The sample table records more than 45,000 distinct CDR3 sequences; 64% of these occur just once. 25% to 35% of the sample comes from the top ten.

RNA was isolated from bulk, unsorted tissue, and RNA quality was assessed with a NanoDrop ND-1000 and an Agilent 2100. Distant non-tumor tissue taken more than 3 cm from the tumor edge was used as the normal lung sample. Newly diagnosed lung cancer patients without prior chemotherapy who had been admitted for thoracic surgery in China between August and November 2014 were enrolled as donors. Patients with previous radiotherapy or chemotherapy, or with another concurrent cancer, were excluded from the study. Surgical tissue pieces of about 1-2.1 cm3 were preserved in RNAlater solution and stored at -80 °C until use. To note about this clonotype: Which antigen it targets is not known. The input lacks base qualities; no much larger clone sits a single base away.

The CDR3 runs 13 amino acids, cysteine and phenylalanine included. Of the read, only the CDR3 DNA is kept; its 39 bases are in frame from base 1. The germline V gene encodes CDR1 SGHKS and CDR2 YYEKEE (reference sequence). Germline trimming amounts to 10 bases on V and 8 bases on J, with 8 as the count of junction bases outside the gene matches. The sample was distant non-tumor lung tissue. The TCR comes from a woman aged 70-85 years with non-small cell lung cancer. This chain joins TRBV5-5 to TRBJ2-1, and TRBD1 matches 11 of the central bases. DNA sequence: TGTGCCGGCACTGGACAGGGGGCATATGAGCAGTTCTTC. Its protein reads: CAGTGQGAYEQFF.